This T cell receptor (beta chain) was retrieved from a study of blood T cell repertoires in COVID-19. Study-level information: There were acute and convalescent COVID-19 samples, and they came from the United States, Italy and Spain. Sources were T cells, B-cell-depleted T cells, or PBMCs; the material itself was cDNA or gDNA.

Per the authors' pipeline: Amplification from reference gene primers served as the basis for estimated nucleated cell counts. The method was immunoSEQ multiplex PCR; TCRdb's version includes in-frame clones alone and lacks a portion of them. V, J and clone size reflect that table, while D and trimming were determined from the DNA. The data show about 85,000 clones, about 90% seen once. Trimming shortened V by 2 bases and J by 8 bases, and 13 bases separated the two germline ends. The germline CDR1 and CDR2 sequences are WNHNN and SYGVQD (reference sequence). This CDR3 comprises 14 residues. Sequencing input: peripheral blood. This receptor was identified in a woman older than 75 with active or convalescent COVID-19. The V and J genes are TRBV10-1 and TRBJ2-1; tentatively, D is TRBD2 (7 bases). The CDR3 loop reads CASSEGGARDEQFF. Written as DNA, the CDR3 is TGCGCCAGCAGTGAGGGGGGGGCAAGGGATGAGCAGTTCTTC.